This passage covers 8 T cell receptor beta chains from one sample sequenced in a study of CD8+ T cells in alopecia areata. Investigators isolated RNA and reverse transcribed it into cDNA to act as the sequencing template. The protocol was immunoSEQ multiplex PCR, while the TCRdb copy is restricted to in-frame clones and leaves out a portion. The sample includes about 180,000 clones, around three fifths of them seen just once. The specimen comprised CD4+ T cells sorted from blood, sampled at week 0. The source is a human donor with alopecia areata.

The genes are TRBV13 and TRBJ1-6, with D possibly matching TRBD1 (5 bases). CDR3 length: 15 amino acids. Trimming took 5 bases from V and 7 from J, leaving 15 bases between them. The germline gives CDR1 PRHDT, CDR2 FYEKMQ (reference sequence). In DNA, the CDR3 is TGTGCCAGCAGCCACCCCCCAGGGAGGAATTCACCCCTCCACTTT. Translating gives CASSHPPGRNSPLHF.

The rearrangement uses TRBV11-2 and TRBJ1-2; 7 nucleotides align to TRBD1. Germline CDR1 is SGHAT and CDR2 is FQNNGV. V lost 4 bases and J lost 4; bases outside the gene matches: 6. The CDR3 is made up of 14 amino acids. CDR3 region: CASSSPGTAYGYTF. CDR3 sequence (DNA): TGTGCCAGCAGCTCCCCCGGGACAGCCTATGGCTACACCTTC.

CDR3 loop: CASSLRADRHVSYEQYF. CDR3 in DNA: TGTGCCAGCAGCCTCCGAGCGGACCGGCACGTCTCCTACGAGCAGTACTTC. The chain uses TRBV7-9 and TRBJ2-7; D might be TRBD2 (5 bases). The CDR3 runs to 17 residues. CDR1 is SEHNR, CDR2 FQNEAQ, per germline (reference sequence). V shed 5 bases and J shed 0 bases, with 20 bases lying between them.

This clone came up a few times. Germline is not matched at one junction end, which may reflect a read error. The chain recombines TRBV10-3 with TRBJ2-1; 12 bases are shared with TRBD2. There are 14 residues in the CDR3. Germline V gene data show CDR1 as ENHRY and CDR2 as SYGVKD. The CDR3 DNA follows: TGTGCCACCAGTCTAGCGGGGGGGCTCGGTGAGCAGTTCTTC. Its translation: CATSLAGGLGEQFF.

The chain couples TRBV6-5 to TRBJ2-1; tentative D call: TRBD1 (6 bases). V was shortened by 7 bases and J by 5 bases, with 15 bases between the two germline ends. Germline V gives CDR1 MNHEY, CDR2 SVGAGI. The CDR3 contains 14 residues. Written as DNA, the CDR3 is TGTGCCAGCACCGAATCCGGGACACACAATGAGCAGTTCTTC. Translated: CASTESGTHNEQFF.

This rearrangement joins TRBV30 to TRBJ2-3; the D call may be TRBD1 or TRBD2 (6 bases each). The CDR3 is 14 residues long. Germline assignment: CDR1 GTSNPN and CDR2 SVGIG (reference sequence). Trimming shortened V by 7 bases and J by 0 bases, and 14 bases separated the two germline ends. This chain's CDR3 is CASRGLSSTDTQYF. CDR3 in DNA: TGTGCCTCACGGGGGCTATCTAGCACAGATACGCAGTATTTT.

This clone was counted once. The chain combines TRBV13 with TRBJ2-7, with a weak D call TRBD2 (6 bases). The germline V and J ends were trimmed by 8 bases and 5 bases, with 28 bases remaining between them. This CDR3 contains 17 residues. The V gene's germline CDR1 is PRHDT and CDR2 FYEKMQ (reference sequence). The CDR3 DNA follows: TGTGCCAGCGCTGGGCGACGGGCGGGGCCGCGGTCCCACGAGCAGTACTTC. It specifies CASAGRRAGPRSHEQYF.

On this clone itself: Different DNA sequences within this sample yield the same CDR3. In DNA form, the CDR3 reads TGCAGCGTTCGCGGGTCCTACGAGCAGTACTTC. Amino acid sequence: CSVRGSYEQYF. The J gene is TRBJ2-7, the V gene TRBV29-1, with a possible D match to TRBD2 (5 bases). V was pared by 5 bases and J by 1 base, with 6 bases between. Germline assignment: CDR1 SQVTM and CDR2 ANQGSEA. The CDR3 has 11 residues.